The 32 T cell receptor beta chains below were found in one sample sequenced in a study of PD-1 blockade in mismatch repair-deficient tumors. Sequencing used immunoSEQ multiplex PCR; TCRdb keeps in-frame clones, though not all of them. The repertoire has more than 15,000 clones, about four fifths of them found once; the top ten carry roughly 3.2%. The sample was PBMCs, taken 4 weeks after starting pembrolizumab. The source of these receptors is an adult with mismatch repair-deficient cancer.

The chain has TRBV30 and TRBJ2-5, with 8 bases aligning to TRBD1. Germline lookup yields CDR1 GTSNPN and CDR2 SVGIG (reference sequence). The CDR3 is made up of 13 amino acids. With 4 bases clipped from V and 5 bases from J, the junction kept 6 bases outside the gene matches. The CDR3 nucleotides read TGTGCCTGGAACGGACAGGGACTCGAGACCCAGTACTTC. Amino acid sequence: CAWNGQGLETQYF.

This clone was found once. The V and J genes are TRBV5-4 and TRBJ2-1, with 9 bases that match TRBD1. The V gene end was trimmed by 8 bases and the J gene end by 6 bases; junction bases not matched to a gene: 6. Germline V gene data show CDR1 as SGHNT and CDR2 as YYREEE (reference sequence). This CDR3 is built from 13 residues. The CDR3 reads CASTGGYVNEQFF. The CDR3 bases are TGTGCCAGTACAGGGGGCTATGTCAATGAGCAGTTCTTC.

The chain has TRBV28 and TRBJ2-3, with 7 bases lining up with TRBD2. J gave up 1 base and V 9 bases, and 7 bases lay outside the gene matches. The length of the CDR3 is 14 residues. CDR1 is MDHEN and CDR2 is SYDVKM in the germline V gene. The CDR3 DNA reads TGTGCCAGTCAGGTTAGCGGGCGCACAGATACGCAGTATTTT. Encoded protein: CASQVSGRTDTQYF. The full variable domain, completed using reference TRBV28 and TRBJ2-3, is DVKVTQSSRYLVKRTGEKVFLECVQDMDHENMFWYRQDPGLGLRLIYFSYDVKMKEKGDIPEGYSVSREKKERFSLILESASTNQTSMYLCASQVSGRTDTQYFGPGTRLTVL.

The V gene is TRBV28, the J gene TRBJ1-2; 8 bases fit TRBD1. CDR1 and CDR2 from the germline V gene are MDHEN and SYDVKM. Trimming cost V 5 bases and J 4 bases; bases outside gene matches: 9. The CDR3 sequence is 15 residues long. The CDR3 here is CASSAGQGWVYGYTF. CDR3 DNA sequence: TGTGCCAGCAGTGCCGGACAGGGCTGGGTCTATGGCTACACCTTC.

The chain carries TRBV18 and TRBJ1-1; 7 bases are shared with TRBD1. Trimming removed 2 bases from V and 8 bases from J; junction bases left unmatched: 2. The CDR3 runs 12 residues. Germline V gene sequence: CDR1 KGHSH, CDR2 LQKENI. CDR3 in DNA: TGTGCCAGCTCACCAGGACAGGACGAAGCTTTCTTT. Its protein product is CASSPGQDEAFF.

This clone was seen more than once but under ten times. The gene calls are TRBV5-1 and TRBJ1-1; D perhaps matches TRBD1 (6 bases). Trimming left V 0 bases short and J 9 bases short, with 12 bases between. Germline-derived CDR1 and CDR2 are SGHRS and YFSETQ. This CDR3 contains 13 residues. The CDR3 here is CASSLAGASQAFF. CDR3 bases: TGCGCCAGCAGCTTGGCAGGGGCGTCCCAAGCTTTCTTT.

This chain uses TRBV9 with TRBJ1-6; D is perhaps TRBD1 (5 bases). Germline V CDR1 and CDR2: SGDLS, YYNGEE. Trimming cost V 4 bases and J 5 bases, with 13 bases left between them. The CDR3 sequence is 15 residues long. CDR3 loop: CASSYLGGDNSPLHF. In DNA form, the CDR3 reads TGTGCCAGCAGCTACCTTGGAGGGGATAATTCACCCCTCCACTTT.

The chain uses TRBV5-6 and TRBJ1-4; D is possibly TRBD1 (5 bases). Germline values: CDR1 SGHDT, CDR2 YYEEEE. This CDR3 comprises 12 residues. V gave up 3 bases and J gave up 10 bases, with 10 bases separating them. The CDR3 DNA is TGTGCCAGCAGCTCTATAAGGGGAAAACTGTTTTTT. The encoded protein is CASSSIRGKLFF.

V usage is TRBV7-2 and J usage is TRBJ1-6, with a possible D match to TRBD1 (6 bases). Trimming cost V 0 bases and J 6 bases, with 9 bases left between them. Germline V gives CDR1 SGHTA, CDR2 FQGNSA. CDR3 length: 15 residues. CDR3 protein: CASSLAGTSNSPLHF. CDR3 DNA sequence: TGTGCCAGCAGCTTAGCGGGGACAAGTAATTCACCCCTCCACTTT.

This clone was seen a handful of times. The rearrangement uses TRBV2 and TRBJ2-7, with 7 bases that match TRBD2. The junction had 8 bases not matched to a gene; V was cut back by 5 bases and J by 4 bases. The CDR3 has 14 residues. Germline V gene sequence: CDR1 SNHLY, CDR2 FYNNEI. The CDR3 loop is CASSLSGGSYEQYF. The CDR3 DNA follows: TGTGCCAGCAGTTTGTCGGGAGGCTCTTACGAGCAGTACTTC.

This clone was counted a few times. This rearrangement joins TRBV29-1 to TRBJ2-7, with D possibly being TRBD1 (6 bases). This CDR3 spans 17 amino acids. Germline lookup yields CDR1 SQVTM and CDR2 ANQGSEA. Between the trimmed V and J ends, which lost 6 bases and 0 bases, there was a span of 24 bases. CDR3 DNA: TGCAGCGTCCTACGTCTTTTGCCGGGACATCTCTCCTACGAGCAGTACTTC. The encoded protein is CSVLRLLPGHLSYEQYF.

In its sample, this clone was seen a few times. The V and J genes are TRBV2 and TRBJ2-7, with D uncertain. Germline CDR1 is SNHLY and CDR2 is FYNNEI. The CDR3 spans 12 residues. Trimming took off 6 bases at V and 0 bases at J, with 6 bases between the two ends. The CDR3 DNA is TGTGCCAGCAGGGGCAGCTCCTACGAGCAGTACTTC. It is translated as CASRGSSYEQYF.

This chain joins TRBV18 and TRBJ2-1; 7 bases map to TRBD2. The CDR3 is 14 residues long. The trim removed 3 bases at V and 4 bases at J, leaving 3 bases unmatched. Looked up from germline, CDR1 is KGHSH and CDR2 is LQKENI. CDR3: CASSPASGYNEQFF. In nucleotides, the CDR3 is TGTGCCAGCTCACCGGCTAGCGGATACAATGAGCAGTTCTTC.

The chain couples TRBV6-5 to TRBJ1-3; 7 bases line up with TRBD1. The CDR3 consists of 15 residues. CDR1 is MNHEY and CDR2 is SVGAGI in the germline V gene. Trimming at V came to 8 bases and at J to 2 bases, leaving 9 bases not matched to a gene. CDR3 region: CASGRGGSTGNTIYF. CDR3 sequence (DNA): TGTGCCAGCGGTAGAGGGGGCTCAACTGGAAACACCATATATTTT.

The rearrangement uses TRBV7-9 and TRBJ2-2; 7 bases match TRBD1. This CDR3 is built from 16 residues. J lost 4 bases, V lost 2 bases, and 7 bases had no gene match. The germline CDR1 and CDR2 sequences are SEHNR and FQNEAQ (reference sequence). The CDR3 DNA reads TGTGCCAGCAGCTTACTTGGGCAGGGGGTCACCGGGGAGCTGTTTTTT. Its translation is CASSLLGQGVTGELFF.

To note about this clone: This specimen includes other DNA sequences encoding the same CDR3. This chain joins TRBV27 and TRBJ2-3; a weak D match, TRBD1 (5 bases). The V end was cut by 3 bases, the J end by 0 bases, with 7 bases between. Germline V lookup: CDR1 MNHEY, CDR2 SMNVEV (reference sequence). The CDR3 is made up of 14 amino acids. The CDR3 here is CASSFQGSTDTQYF. The DNA for the CDR3 is TGTGCCAGCAGTTTTCAGGGTAGCACAGATACGCAGTATTTT.

V gene TRBV7-6 combines with J gene TRBJ2-1; TRBD2 matches at 13 bases. Germline trimming cut 1 base from V and 8 bases from J; bases unmatched to any gene: 23. The CDR3 contains 22 residues. The V gene's germline CDR1 is SGHVS and CDR2 FNYEAQ. The CDR3 region has the DNA TGTGCCAGCAGCTTAGTACCACTAGCGGGAGGGCCCTCAGGGTCCGGCCACCATGAGCAGTTCTTC. Protein product: CASSLVPLAGGPSGSGHHEQFF.

The chain carries TRBV29-1 and TRBJ1-5; D call uncertain. CDR1 is SQVTM and CDR2 is ANQGSEA in the germline V gene. V lost 6 bases to trimming and J lost 6 bases, with 15 bases between them. The CDR3 consists of 13 residues. The CDR3, as DNA: TGCAGCGTATCTAATCCCCCACTTCAGCCCCAGCATTTT. Translated, it gives CSVSNPPLQPQHF.

The rearrangement uses TRBV7-9 and TRBJ2-7; D is perhaps TRBD2 (6 bases). Germline CDR1 is SEHNR and CDR2 is FQNEAQ (reference sequence). Trimming took off 3 bases at V and 0 bases at J, with 15 bases between the two ends. The CDR3 has 16 residues. CDR3 sequence (DNA): TGTGCCAGCAGCTTCGTACGGGAGTACTACTCCTACGAGCAGTACTTC. Translated, it gives CASSFVREYYSYEQYF. Filled out from reference TRBV7-9 and TRBJ2-7, the complete variable domain reads DTGVSQNPRHKITKRGQNVTFRCDPISEHNRLYWYRQTLGQGPEFLTYFQNEAQLEKSRLLSDRFSAERPKGSFSTLEIQRTEQGDSAMYLCASSFVREYYSYEQYFGPGTRLTVT.

The chain combines TRBV9 with TRBJ2-1, with 9 positions matching TRBD2. J gave up 1 base and V 3 bases, and 2 bases lay outside the gene matches. CDR3 size: 15 residues. Germline CDR1 is SGDLS and CDR2 is YYNGEE. The CDR3 nucleotides read TGTGCCAGCAGCGCTCTAGCGGGATCCTACAATGAGCAGTTCTTC. Translating it yields CASSALAGSYNEQFF.

The chain is built from TRBV29-1 and TRBJ2-3; tentatively, D is TRBD1 (5 bases). Trimming took 4 bases from V and 1 from J, leaving 15 bases between them. This CDR3 is 15 amino acids long. Germline-derived CDR1 and CDR2 are SQVTM and ANQGSEA. The chain's CDR3 is CSVGGSPAGTDTQYF. The CDR3 DNA reads as TGCAGCGTTGGGGGCAGCCCCGCGGGCACAGATACGCAGTATTTT.

This clone has only a few counts. This sequence joins TRBV4-2 and TRBJ2-7; D ambiguous. Germline V gene lookup returns CDR1 LGHNA and CDR2 YNFKEQ. The V end lost 3 bases, the J end lost 4 bases, and 7 bases lay between the germline ends. The CDR3 extends over 12 amino acids. CDR3 loop: CASSHDGYEQYF. The CDR3 nucleotides read TGTGCCAGCAGCCACGACGGGTACGAGCAGTACTTC.

V and J are TRBV2 and TRBJ1-3, with TRBD1 identical over 9 bases. This CDR3 has 14 amino acids. Looked up from germline, CDR1 is SNHLY and CDR2 is FYNNEI. After removal of 6 bases from V and 3 bases from J, the junction contained 3 bases not matched to a gene. The DNA of the CDR3 is TGTGCCAGCAGCGGGACAGGGAATGGAAACACCATATATTTT. It is translated as CASSGTGNGNTIYF.

This chain uses TRBV21-1 with TRBJ1-5; the DNA was not used to check the table's D call, TRBD1. TRBV21-1 is tagged as a pseudogene. CDR3 length: 16 amino acids. The CDR3 coding sequence is TGTGCCAGCAGCAAAGGGTTGAGGGACAGGGGCCAGCCCCAGCATTTT. It translates to CASSKGLRDRGQPQHF.

This chain links TRBV7-2 with TRBJ2-3; D gene ambiguous. This CDR3 region has 15 residues. V lost 3 bases to trimming and J lost 4 bases, with 14 bases between them. Germline loops: CDR1 SGHTA, CDR2 FQGNSA. Here the CDR3 reads CASSFLLEFSDTQYF. The CDR3 coding sequence is TGTGCCAGCAGCTTTTTGCTCGAGTTCTCAGATACGCAGTATTTT.

The chain links TRBV9 to TRBJ1-1; weak D call: TRBD1 (6 bases). The V and J ends lost 2 bases and 11 bases respectively, with 13 bases between them. Germline V lookup: CDR1 SGDLS, CDR2 YYNGEE. The CDR3 length is 12 residues. CDR3 residues: CASSVAGGLAFF. The CDR3 nucleotides are TGTGCCAGCAGCGTGGCTGGGGGCTTGGCTTTCTTT.

The rearrangement joins TRBV5-1 to TRBJ2-7, with D tentatively TRBD2 (5 bases). Germline V gene sequence: CDR1 SGHRS, CDR2 YFSETQ. The CDR3 covers 15 residues. V was shortened by 2 bases and J by 4 bases, with 16 bases between the two germline ends. CDR3 bases: TGCGCCAGCAGCTTATTCGCGGGTGGCACTTACGAGCAGTACTTC. It encodes CASSLFAGGTYEQYF.

The genes are TRBV27 and TRBJ2-3; weak D call: TRBD2 (6 bases). The germline V gene encodes CDR1 MNHEY and CDR2 SMNVEV (reference sequence). The CDR3 has 16 amino acids. V was clipped by 4 bases and J by 0 bases, with 14 bases between them. CDR3 amino acids: CASSSRGSGSTDTQYF. As DNA, the CDR3 is TGTGCCAGCAGTTCCCGAGGTAGCGGAAGCACAGATACGCAGTATTTT.

J is TRBJ2-1 and V is TRBV10-2; TRBD2 aligns across 11 bases. The V segment lost 6 bases and the J segment 13 bases; nucleotides outside the gene matches: 14. Germline V gives CDR1 WSHSY, CDR2 SAAADI. CDR3 length: 15 amino acids. CDR3 coding DNA: TGCGCCAGCAGCGGGACGACTAGCGGGATGAACCTTCAGTTCTTC. This codes for CASSGTTSGMNLQFF.

The CDR3 here is CASASSGRGTDTQYF. The CDR3 DNA is TGTGCCAGTGCCTCTAGCGGGAGGGGCACAGATACGCAGTATTTT. V gene TRBV6-5 combines with J gene TRBJ2-3; 12 bases fit TRBD2. The V gene's germline CDR1 is MNHEY and CDR2 SVGAGI. V trimming: 9 bases; J trimming: 1 base; junction bases outside the gene matches: 5. The CDR3 contains 15 residues.

The rearrangement links TRBV18 to TRBJ2-1; 7 positions match TRBD2. Germline V gene sequence: CDR1 KGHSH, CDR2 LQKENI. The CDR3 is 17 amino acids. Trimming cost V 7 bases and J 9 bases; bases outside gene matches: 21. CDR3 in amino acids: CASFSWGREASGVEQFF. The CDR3 DNA follows: TGTGCCAGCTTCAGTTGGGGCAGGGAGGCTAGCGGTGTTGAGCAGTTCTTC.

The chain joins TRBV9 to TRBJ2-3, with 7 nucleotides matching TRBD2. This CDR3 comprises 13 residues. The trim removed 1 base at V and 5 bases at J, leaving 1 base unmatched. Germline-derived CDR1 and CDR2 are SGDLS and YYNGEE. The CDR3 here is CASSVWGGDTQYF. The CDR3 nucleotides are TGTGCCAGCAGCGTATGGGGGGGAGATACGCAGTATTTT.